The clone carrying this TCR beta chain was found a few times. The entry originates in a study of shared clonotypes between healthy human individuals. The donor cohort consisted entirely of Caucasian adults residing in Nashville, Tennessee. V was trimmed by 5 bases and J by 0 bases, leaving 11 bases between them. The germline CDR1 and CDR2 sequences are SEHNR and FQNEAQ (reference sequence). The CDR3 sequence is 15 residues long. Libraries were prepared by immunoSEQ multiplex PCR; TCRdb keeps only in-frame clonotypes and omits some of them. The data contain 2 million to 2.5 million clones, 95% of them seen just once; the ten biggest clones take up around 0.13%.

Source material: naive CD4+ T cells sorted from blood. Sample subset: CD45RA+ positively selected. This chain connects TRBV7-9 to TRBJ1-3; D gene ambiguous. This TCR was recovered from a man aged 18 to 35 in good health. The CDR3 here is CASSPGPNSGNTIYF. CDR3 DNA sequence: TGTGCCAGCAGCCCCGGACCGAACTCTGGAAACACCATATATTTT.